This T cell receptor (beta chain) appears in the sequencing data of a study of PD-1 blockade in classical Hodgkin lymphoma. Study-wide points: TCR diversity rose significantly by C4D1 in CD4+ but not CD8+ cells.

Profiling relied on immunoSEQ multiplex PCR, and the TCRdb table lists in-frame clones only, not all of them. This table has about 15,000 clones, around 86% appearing once. Time point: cycle 4 day 1 (C4D1), after 6 weeks of nivolumab. No patient escaped relapse after autologous stem cell transplantation, and brentuximab vedotin exposure varied. Isolation of CD8+ T cells from thawed PBMCs used magnetic negative selection. Concerning this clone itself: Its cognate antigen is unknown.

Sequenced here: CD8+ T cells from blood, sampled before the fourth cycle of nivolumab. The receptor was isolated from a human donor with classical Hodgkin lymphoma.

Here the CDR3 reads CASSFSTGELYEQYF. CDR3 nucleotide sequence: TGTGCCAGCAGCTTTTCGACCGGGGAATTATACGAGCAGTACTTC. The V call is TRBV5-4, the J call TRBJ2-7; a weak D match, TRBD2 (5 bases). The CDR3 is 15 amino acids. CDR1 SGHNT and CDR2 YYREEE come from the germline V gene (reference sequence). Trimming took off 2 bases at V and 4 bases at J, with 16 bases between the two ends.